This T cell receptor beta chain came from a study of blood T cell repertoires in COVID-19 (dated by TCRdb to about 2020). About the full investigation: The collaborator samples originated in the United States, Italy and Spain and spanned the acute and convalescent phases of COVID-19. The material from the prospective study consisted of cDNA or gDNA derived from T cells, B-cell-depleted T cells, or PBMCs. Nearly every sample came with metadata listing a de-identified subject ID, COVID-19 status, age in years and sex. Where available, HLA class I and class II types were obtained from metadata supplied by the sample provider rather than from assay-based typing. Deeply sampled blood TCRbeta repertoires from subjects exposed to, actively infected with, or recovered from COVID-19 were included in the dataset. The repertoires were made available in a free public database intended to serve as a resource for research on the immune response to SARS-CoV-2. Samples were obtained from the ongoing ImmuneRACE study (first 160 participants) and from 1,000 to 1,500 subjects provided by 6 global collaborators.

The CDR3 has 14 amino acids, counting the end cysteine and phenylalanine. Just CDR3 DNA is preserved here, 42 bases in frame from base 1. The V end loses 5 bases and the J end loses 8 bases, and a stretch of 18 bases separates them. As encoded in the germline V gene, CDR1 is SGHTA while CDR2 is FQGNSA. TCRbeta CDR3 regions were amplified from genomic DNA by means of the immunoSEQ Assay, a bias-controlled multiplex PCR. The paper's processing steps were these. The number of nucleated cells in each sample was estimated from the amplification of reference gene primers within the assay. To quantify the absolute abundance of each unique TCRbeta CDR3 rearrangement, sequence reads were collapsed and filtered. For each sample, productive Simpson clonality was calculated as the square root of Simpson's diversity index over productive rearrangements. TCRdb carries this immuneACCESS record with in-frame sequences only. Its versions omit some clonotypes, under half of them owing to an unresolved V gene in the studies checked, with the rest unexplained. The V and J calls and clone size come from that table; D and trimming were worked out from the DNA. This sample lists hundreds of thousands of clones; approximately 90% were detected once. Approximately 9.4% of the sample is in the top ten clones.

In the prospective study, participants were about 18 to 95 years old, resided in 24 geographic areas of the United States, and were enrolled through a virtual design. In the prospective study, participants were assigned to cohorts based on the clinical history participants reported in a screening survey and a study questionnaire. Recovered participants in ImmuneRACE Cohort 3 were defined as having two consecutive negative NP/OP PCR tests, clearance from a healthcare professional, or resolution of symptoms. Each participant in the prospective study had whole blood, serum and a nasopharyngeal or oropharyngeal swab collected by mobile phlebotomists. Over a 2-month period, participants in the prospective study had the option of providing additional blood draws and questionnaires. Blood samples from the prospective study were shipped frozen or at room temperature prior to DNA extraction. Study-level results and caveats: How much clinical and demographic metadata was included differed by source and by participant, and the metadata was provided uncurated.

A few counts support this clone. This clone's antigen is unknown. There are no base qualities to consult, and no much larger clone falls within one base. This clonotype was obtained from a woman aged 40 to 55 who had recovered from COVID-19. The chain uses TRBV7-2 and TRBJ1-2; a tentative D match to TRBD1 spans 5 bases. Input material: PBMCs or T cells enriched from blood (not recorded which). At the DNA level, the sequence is TGTGCCAGCAGCGTCACGGGACTCCAGTCGGGCTACACCTTC. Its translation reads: CASSVTGLQSGYTF.